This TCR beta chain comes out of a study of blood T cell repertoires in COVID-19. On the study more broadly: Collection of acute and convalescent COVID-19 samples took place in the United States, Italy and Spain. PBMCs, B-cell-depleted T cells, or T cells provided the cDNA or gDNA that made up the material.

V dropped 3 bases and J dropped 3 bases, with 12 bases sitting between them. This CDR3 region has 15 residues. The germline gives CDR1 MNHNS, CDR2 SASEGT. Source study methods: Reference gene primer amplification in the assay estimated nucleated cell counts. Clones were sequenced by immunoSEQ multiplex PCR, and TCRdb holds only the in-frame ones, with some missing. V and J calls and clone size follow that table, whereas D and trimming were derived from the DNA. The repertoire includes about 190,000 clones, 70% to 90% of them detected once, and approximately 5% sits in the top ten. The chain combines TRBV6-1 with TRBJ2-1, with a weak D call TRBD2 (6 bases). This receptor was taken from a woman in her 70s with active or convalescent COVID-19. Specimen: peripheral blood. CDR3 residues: CASSEGGSGYNEQFF. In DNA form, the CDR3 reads TGTGCCAGCAGTGAGGGAGGATCCGGCTACAATGAGCAGTTCTTC.